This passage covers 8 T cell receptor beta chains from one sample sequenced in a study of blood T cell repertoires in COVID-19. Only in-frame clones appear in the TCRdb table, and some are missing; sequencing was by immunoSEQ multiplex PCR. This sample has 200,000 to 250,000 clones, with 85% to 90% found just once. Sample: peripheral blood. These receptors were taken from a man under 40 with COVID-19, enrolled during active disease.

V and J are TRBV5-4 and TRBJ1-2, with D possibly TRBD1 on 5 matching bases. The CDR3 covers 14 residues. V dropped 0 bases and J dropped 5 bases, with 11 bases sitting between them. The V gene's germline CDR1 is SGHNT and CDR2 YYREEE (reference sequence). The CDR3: CASSLARDLYGYTF. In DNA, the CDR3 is TGTGCCAGCAGCTTGGCCAGGGATCTGTATGGCTACACCTTC.

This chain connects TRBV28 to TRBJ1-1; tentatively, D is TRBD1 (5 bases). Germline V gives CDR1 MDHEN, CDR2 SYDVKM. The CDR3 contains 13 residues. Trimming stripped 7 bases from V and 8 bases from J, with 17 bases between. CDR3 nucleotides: TGTGCCAGCACCCTAGGGGCGGTGAGAGAAGCTTTCTTT. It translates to CASTLGAVREAFF.

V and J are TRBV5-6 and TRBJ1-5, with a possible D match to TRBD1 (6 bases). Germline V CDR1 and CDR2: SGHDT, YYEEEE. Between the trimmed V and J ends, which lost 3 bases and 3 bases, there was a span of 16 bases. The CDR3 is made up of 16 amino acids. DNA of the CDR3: TGTGCCAGCAGCTGGGGGGGGACACAATACAATCAGCCCCAGCATTTT. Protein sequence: CASSWGGTQYNQPQHF.

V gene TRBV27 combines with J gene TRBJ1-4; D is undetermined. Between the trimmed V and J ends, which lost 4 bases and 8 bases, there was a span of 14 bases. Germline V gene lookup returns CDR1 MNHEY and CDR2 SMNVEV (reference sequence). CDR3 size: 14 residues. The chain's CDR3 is CASSSILAREKLFF. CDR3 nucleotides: TGTGCCAGCAGTTCGATCCTCGCACGGGAAAAACTGTTTTTT.

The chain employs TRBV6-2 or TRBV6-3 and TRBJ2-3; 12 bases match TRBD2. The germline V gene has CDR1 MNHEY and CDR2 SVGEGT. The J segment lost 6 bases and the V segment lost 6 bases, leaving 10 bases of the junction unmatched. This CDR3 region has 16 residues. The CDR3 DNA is TGTGCCAGCAGCCCTGGACTAGCGGGACGTTCTGATACGCAGTATTTT. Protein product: CASSPGLAGRSDTQYF.

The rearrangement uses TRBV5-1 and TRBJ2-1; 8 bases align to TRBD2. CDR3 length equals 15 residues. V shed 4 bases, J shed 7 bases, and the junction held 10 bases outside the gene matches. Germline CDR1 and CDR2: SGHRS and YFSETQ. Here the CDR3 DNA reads TGCGCCAGCAGCCCTCGGGAGGGCCCTACGAATGAGCAGTTCTTC. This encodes CASSPREGPTNEQFF.

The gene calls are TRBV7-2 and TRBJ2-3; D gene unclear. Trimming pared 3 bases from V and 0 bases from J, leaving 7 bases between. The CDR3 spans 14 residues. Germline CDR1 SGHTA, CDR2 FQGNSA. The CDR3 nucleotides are TGTGCCAGCAGCTTTGGAGTTAGCACAGATACGCAGTATTTT. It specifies CASSFGVSTDTQYF.

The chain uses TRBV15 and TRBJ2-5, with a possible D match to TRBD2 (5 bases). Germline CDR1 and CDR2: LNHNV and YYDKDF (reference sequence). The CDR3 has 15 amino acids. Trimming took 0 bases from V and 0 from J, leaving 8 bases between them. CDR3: CATSRETTHQETQYF. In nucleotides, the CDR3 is TGTGCCACCAGCAGAGAGACTACCCACCAAGAGACCCAGTACTTC.